This T cell receptor (beta chain) was identified during a study of blood T cell repertoires in COVID-19 (dated by TCRdb to the early 2020s). Looking at the study overall: Collaborator samples came from the United States, Italy and Spain and covered acute and convalescent phases of COVID-19. Subjects who had been exposed to COVID-19, were actively infected with it, or had recovered from it provided the deeply sampled blood TCRbeta repertoires that made up the dataset. Samples came from the ongoing ImmuneRACE study (first 160 participants) plus 1,254 subjects from 6 global collaborators. Where available, HLA class I and class II types were obtained from metadata supplied by the sample provider rather than from assay-based typing. A de-identified subject ID, COVID-19 status, age in years and sex were almost always included in the sample metadata. A freely available public database, intended as a resource for researchers studying the immune response to SARS-CoV-2, is where the repertoires were released. The material from the prospective study consisted of cDNA or gDNA derived from T cells, B-cell-depleted T cells, or PBMCs.

Results the study describes overall, beyond this receptor: How much clinical and demographic metadata was included differed by source and by participant, and the metadata was provided uncurated.

Enrolling through a virtual design, the prospective study's participants ranged in age from about 18 to 89 years and lived across about two dozen United States geographic areas. In the prospective study, cohorts were assigned on the basis of participant-reported clinical history obtained from a screening survey and a study questionnaire. Mobile phlebotomists in the prospective study collected whole blood, serum and a nasopharyngeal or oropharyngeal swab from every participant. Participants in the prospective study had the option to provide additional blood draws and questionnaires over a roughly two-month period. Before DNA extraction, blood samples from the prospective study were shipped at room temperature or frozen. Concerning this clone: It lacks a known antigen. Nothing much larger sits one base from this clone, and base qualities are not available.

The immunoSEQ Assay, a bias-controlled multiplex PCR, was used to amplify TCRbeta CDR3 regions from genomic DNA. In the paper's pipeline: The number of nucleated cells in each sample was estimated from the amplification of reference gene primers within the assay. To quantify the absolute abundance of each unique TCRbeta CDR3 rearrangement, sequence reads were collapsed and filtered. For each sample, productive Simpson clonality was calculated by taking the square root of Simpson's diversity index across productive rearrangements. Entries here come from immuneACCESS through TCRdb and include only in-frame sequences with V and J called. Some clones fail to appear in such tables; in the studies checked, an unresolved V gene covers under half of the shortfall, and the cause of the remainder is unknown. V and J calls plus clone size are reproduced from that table; the DNA served to infer D and trimming. Present in this sample are roughly 190,000 clones, around 80% of which were seen just once. Of the sample, around 17% falls within the top ten clones.

V is trimmed back by 2 bases and J by 5 bases, and the junction contains 0 bases that no gene match accounts for. CDR1 and CDR2 were assigned from the germline V gene (reference sequence) as WNHNN and SYGVQD. Its CDR3 holds 13 amino acids, cysteine through phenylalanine. Solely the CDR3 DNA is kept, with 39 bases framed from the first base. Sequenced: PBMCs or T cells enriched from blood (not recorded which). The sequence was collected from a woman between 50 and 59 years old with acute COVID-19. The sequence joins TRBV10-1 to TRBJ1-2, and 9 junction bases match TRBD1. The nucleotide sequence is TGCGCCAGCAGTGAGGGACAGGGGTATGGCTACACCTTC. Its translation reads: CASSEGQGYGYTF.